This T cell receptor (beta chain) comes out of a study of immune evolution from preneoplasia to lung adenocarcinoma. General study points: Clonality was highest in normal lung, lower in later-stage lesions apparently. Highest clonality occurred in KRAS-mutant, not EGFR-mutant or double wild-type, nodules. Normal lung had the highest top T cell clone frequencies.

Macro-dissection enriched premalignant or tumor cells before nucleic acid extraction. Only one count was recorded for this clone. The target antigen is unknown. The CDR3 loop spans 16 amino acids. Looked up from germline, CDR1 is SGHAT and CDR2 is FQNNGV. J lost 6 bases, V lost 4 bases, and 14 bases had no gene match. TCRdb keeps only in-frame clones here, not all; method: immunoSEQ multiplex PCR. In the table there are 1,100 to 1,500 clones, roughly three quarters of which are singletons. This clonotype was obtained from a person aged 70 to 80 with lung adenocarcinoma. The chain recombines TRBV11-2 with TRBJ2-7; 8 nucleotides agree with TRBD2. Sequenced: FFPE atypical adenomatous hyperplasia tissue from the lung. Sample subset: atypical adenomatous hyperplasia (AAH), lung preneoplasia. CDR3 amino acids: CASSSGSGTSRVEQYF. The CDR3 nucleotides read TGTGCCAGCAGCTCCGGGTCCGGGACTAGTCGGGTCGAGCAGTACTTC.